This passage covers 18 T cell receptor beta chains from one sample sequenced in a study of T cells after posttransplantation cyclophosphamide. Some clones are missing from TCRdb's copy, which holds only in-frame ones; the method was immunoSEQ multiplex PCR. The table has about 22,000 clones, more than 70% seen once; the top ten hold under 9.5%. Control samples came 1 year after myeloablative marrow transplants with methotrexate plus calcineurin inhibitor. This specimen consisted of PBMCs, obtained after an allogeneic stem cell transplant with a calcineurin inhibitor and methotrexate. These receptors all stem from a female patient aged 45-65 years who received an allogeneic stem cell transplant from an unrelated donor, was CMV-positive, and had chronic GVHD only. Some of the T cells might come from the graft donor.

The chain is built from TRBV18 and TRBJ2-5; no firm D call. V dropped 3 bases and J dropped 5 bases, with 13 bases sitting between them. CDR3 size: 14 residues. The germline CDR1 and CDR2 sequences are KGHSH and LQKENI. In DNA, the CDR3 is TGTGCCAGCTCACCGCCTAGAGTGGTTGAGACCCAGTACTTC. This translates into CASSPPRVVETQYF.

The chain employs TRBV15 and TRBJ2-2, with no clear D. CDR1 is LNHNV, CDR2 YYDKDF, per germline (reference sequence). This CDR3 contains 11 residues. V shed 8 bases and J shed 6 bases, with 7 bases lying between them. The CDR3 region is CATSRAGELFF. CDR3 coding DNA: TGTGCCACCTCTCGGGCCGGGGAGCTGTTTTTT.

CDR3: CASRPGLAGYNEQFF. CDR3 coding DNA: TGTGCCAGCAGGCCTGGACTAGCGGGATACAATGAGCAGTTCTTC. J is TRBJ2-1 and V is TRBV6-5; 12 bases agree with TRBD2. Germline CDR1 MNHEY, CDR2 SVGAGI. V shed 6 bases and J 4 bases; nucleotides not matched to a gene: 4. The CDR3 loop spans 15 amino acids.

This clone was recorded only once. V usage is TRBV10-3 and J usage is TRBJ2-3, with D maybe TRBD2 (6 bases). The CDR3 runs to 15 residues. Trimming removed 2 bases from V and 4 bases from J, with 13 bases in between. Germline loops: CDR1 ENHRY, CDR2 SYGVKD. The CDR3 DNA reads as TGTGCCATCAGTGAGGGGACTGCCGTCCCAGATACGCAGTATTTT. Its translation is CAISEGTAVPDTQYF.

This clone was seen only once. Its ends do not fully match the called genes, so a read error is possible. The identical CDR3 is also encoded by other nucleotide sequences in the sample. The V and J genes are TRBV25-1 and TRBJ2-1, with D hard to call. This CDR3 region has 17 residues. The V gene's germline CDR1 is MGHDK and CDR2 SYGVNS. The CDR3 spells CASSDPTGSRSYNEQFF. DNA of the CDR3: TGCGCCAGCAGTGATCCGACTGGATCCCGTTCCTACAATGAGCAGTTCTTC. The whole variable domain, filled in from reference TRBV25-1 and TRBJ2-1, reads EADIYQTPRYLVIGTGKKITLECSQTMGHDKMYWYQQDPGMELHLIHYSYGVNSTEKGDLSSESTVSRIRTEHFPLTLESARPSHTSQYLCASSDPTGSRSYNEQFFGPGTRLTVL.

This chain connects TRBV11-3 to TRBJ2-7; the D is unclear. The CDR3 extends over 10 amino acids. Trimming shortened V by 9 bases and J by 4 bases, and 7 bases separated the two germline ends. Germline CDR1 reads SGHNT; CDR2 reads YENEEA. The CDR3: CASGKYEQYF. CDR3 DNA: TGTGCCAGTGGCAAGTACGAGCAGTACTTC.

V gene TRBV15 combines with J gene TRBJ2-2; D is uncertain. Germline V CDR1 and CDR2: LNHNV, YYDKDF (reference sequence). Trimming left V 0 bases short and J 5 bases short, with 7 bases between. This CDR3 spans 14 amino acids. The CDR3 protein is CATSRDIRTGELFF. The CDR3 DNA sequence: TGTGCCACCAGCAGAGATATCAGGACCGGGGAGCTGTTTTTT.

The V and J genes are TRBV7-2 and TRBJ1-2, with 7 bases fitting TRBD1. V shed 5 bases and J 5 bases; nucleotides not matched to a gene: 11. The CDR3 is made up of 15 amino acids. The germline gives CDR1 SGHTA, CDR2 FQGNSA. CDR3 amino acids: CASSIDRARDYGYTF. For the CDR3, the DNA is TGTGCCAGCAGCATAGACAGGGCCCGGGATTATGGCTACACCTTC.

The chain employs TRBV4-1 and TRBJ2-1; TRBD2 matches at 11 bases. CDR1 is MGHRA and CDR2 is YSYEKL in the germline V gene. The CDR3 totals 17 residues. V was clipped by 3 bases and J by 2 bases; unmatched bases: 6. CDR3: CASSQGSGRATYNEQFF. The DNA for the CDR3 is TGCGCCAGCAGCCAGGGTAGCGGGAGGGCTACCTACAATGAGCAGTTCTTC.

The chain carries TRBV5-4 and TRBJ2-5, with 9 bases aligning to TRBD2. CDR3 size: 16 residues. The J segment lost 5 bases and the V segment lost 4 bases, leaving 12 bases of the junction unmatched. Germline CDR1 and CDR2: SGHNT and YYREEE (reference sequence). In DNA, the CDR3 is TGTGCCAGCAGCCCCGGAGGGGGGCGGGAGGGGGAGACCCAGTACTTC. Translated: CASSPGGGREGETQYF.

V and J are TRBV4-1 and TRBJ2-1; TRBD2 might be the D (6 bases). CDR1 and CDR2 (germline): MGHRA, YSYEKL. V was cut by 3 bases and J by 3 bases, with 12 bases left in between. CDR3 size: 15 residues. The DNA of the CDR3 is TGCGCCAGCAGCCAGGGACTCGCTAACTACAATGAGCAGTTCTTC. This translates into CASSQGLANYNEQFF.

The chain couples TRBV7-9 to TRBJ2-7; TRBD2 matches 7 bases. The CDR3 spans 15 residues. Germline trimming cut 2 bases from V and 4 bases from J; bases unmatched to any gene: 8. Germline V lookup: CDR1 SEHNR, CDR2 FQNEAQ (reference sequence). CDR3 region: CASSLIASGRYEQYF. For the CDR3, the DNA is TGTGCCAGCAGCTTAATTGCTAGCGGACGGTACGAGCAGTACTTC.

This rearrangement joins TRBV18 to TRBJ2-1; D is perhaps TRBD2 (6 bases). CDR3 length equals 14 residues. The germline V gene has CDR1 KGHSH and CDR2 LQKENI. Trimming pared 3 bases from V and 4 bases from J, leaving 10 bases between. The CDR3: CASSPWEEYNEQFF. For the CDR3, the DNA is TGTGCCAGCTCACCGTGGGAGGAGTACAATGAGCAGTTCTTC.

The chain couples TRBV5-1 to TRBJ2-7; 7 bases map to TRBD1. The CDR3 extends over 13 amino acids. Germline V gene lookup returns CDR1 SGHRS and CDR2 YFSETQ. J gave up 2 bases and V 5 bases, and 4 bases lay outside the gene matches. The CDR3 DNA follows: TGCGCCAGCAGGAGACAGGGCGCCTACGAGCAGTACTTC. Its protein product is CASRRQGAYEQYF.

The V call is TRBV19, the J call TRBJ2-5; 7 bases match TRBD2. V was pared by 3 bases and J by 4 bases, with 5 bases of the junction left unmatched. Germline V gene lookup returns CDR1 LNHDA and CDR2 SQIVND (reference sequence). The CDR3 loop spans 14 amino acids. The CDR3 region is CASSIRGRGETQYF. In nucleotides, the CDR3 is TGTGCCAGTAGTATTAGAGGGAGGGGAGAGACCCAGTACTTC.

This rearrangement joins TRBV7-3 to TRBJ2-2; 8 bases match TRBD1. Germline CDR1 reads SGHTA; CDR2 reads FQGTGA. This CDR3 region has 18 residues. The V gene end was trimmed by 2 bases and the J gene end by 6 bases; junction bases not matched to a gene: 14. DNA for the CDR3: TGTGCCAGCAGCTTAGGTCCAGGGGGCGCGGAGGCGGCCGGGGAGCTGTTTTTT. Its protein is CASSLGPGGAEAAGELFF.

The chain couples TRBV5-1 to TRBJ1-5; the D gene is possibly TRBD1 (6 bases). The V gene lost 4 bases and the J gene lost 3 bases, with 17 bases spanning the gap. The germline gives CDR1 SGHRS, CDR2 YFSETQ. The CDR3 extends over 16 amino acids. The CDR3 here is CASSPGTHPDNQPQHF. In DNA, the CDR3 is TGCGCCAGCAGCCCTGGGACACACCCAGACAATCAGCCCCAGCATTTT.

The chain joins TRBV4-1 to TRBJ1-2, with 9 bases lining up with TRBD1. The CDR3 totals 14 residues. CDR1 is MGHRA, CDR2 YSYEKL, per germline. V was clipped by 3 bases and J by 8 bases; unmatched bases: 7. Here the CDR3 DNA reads TGCGCCAGCAGCCAGGACAGGGGTTCGTGGGGCTACACCTTC. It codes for CASSQDRGSWGYTF.